This is a list of T cell receptor beta chains from one sample in a study of T cells in localized non-small cell lung cancer. The data were produced by immunoSEQ multiplex PCR, yet TCRdb's version contains in-frame clones alone and is incomplete. The sample includes 15,000 or so clones, more than 70% of them seen just once. The sequencing used peripheral blood mononuclear cells, collected before any cancer treatment. All receptors come from a male donor older than 55 with stage II lung adenocarcinoma. The CDR3 runs from the conserved cysteine through the conserved F or W. D genes are given only for firm matches. Rows may omit the clone size; those that give it use once, few, many or a size class.

J gene | V gene | clone size | D gene | CDR3 protein | CDR3 DNA
TRBJ2-6 | TRBV6-4 | - | TRBD1 | CAPRDREGGANVLTF | TGTGCCCCCCGGGACAGGGAGGGAGGGGCCAACGTCCTGACTTTC
TRBJ2-1 | TRBV27 | once | TRBD1 | CASSPRQGAYNEQFF | TGTGCCAGCAGTCCGCGACAGGGGGCCTACAATGAGCAGTTCTTC
TRBJ2-1 | TRBV20-1 | - | - | CSAPGYNEQFF | TGCAGTGCCCCGGGTTACAATGAGCAGTTCTTC
TRBJ1-1 | TRBV4-1 | - | - | CASSQADLGTEAFF | TGCGCCAGCAGCCAAGCCGATTTGGGCACTGAAGCTTTCTTT
TRBJ2-5 | TRBV6-5 | - | TRBD1 | CASRRGGPQETQYF | TGTGCCAGCAGAAGAGGGGGCCCCCAAGAGACCCAGTACTTC
TRBJ1-2 | TRBV30 | - | - | CAWSESSRYTF | TGTGCCTGGAGTGAGAGTTCGCGCTACACCTTC
TRBJ2-6 | TRBV19 | medium-sized | TRBD1 | CASSRDSSSGANVLTF | TGTGCCAGTAGTCGGGACAGCTCCTCTGGGGCCAACGTCCTGACTTTC
TRBJ1-3 | TRBV28 | - | - | CASSQPSSGNTIYF | TGTGCCAGCAGTCAACCGAGCTCTGGAAACACCATATATTTT
TRBJ2-1 | TRBV19 | - | TRBD2 | CASSFLLAGPNNEQFF | TGTGCCAGTAGTTTCCTCCTAGCGGGACCAAACAATGAGCAGTTCTTC
TRBJ1-1 | TRBV5-6 | few | TRBD1 | CASSPWRQGAVAEAFF | TGTGCCAGCAGCCCATGGCGGCAGGGGGCGGTCGCTGAAGCTTTCTTT
TRBJ2-1 | TRBV9 | once | - | CASSASLGSYNEQFF | TGTGCCAGCAGCGCGTCCCTGGGCTCCTACAATGAGCAGTTCTTC
TRBJ1-1 | TRBV28 | - | TRBD1 | CASSSGGTEAFF | TGTGCCAGCAGTTCAGGGGGGACTGAAGCTTTCTTT
TRBJ2-2 | TRBV30 | - | - | CAWSGDRVGTGELFF | TGTGCCTGGAGTGGGGATAGGGTGGGCACCGGGGAGCTGTTTTTT
TRBJ2-1 | TRBV11-2 | - | TRBD2 | CASSLGGRMDEQFF | TGTGCCAGCAGCTTAGGCGGGAGGATGGATGAGCAGTTCTTC
TRBJ2-1 | TRBV9 | once | TRBD2 | CASSVAASGSVEFF | TGTGCCAGCAGCGTAGCGGCTAGCGGGAGTGTTGAGTTCTTC
TRBJ2-7 | TRBV6-6 | medium-sized | TRBD1 | CASSSRDRASSYEQYF | TGTGCCAGCAGTTCCCGGGACAGGGCTAGCTCCTACGAGCAGTACTTC
TRBJ2-4 | TRBV6-5 | - | - | CASSAAGTKNIQYF | TGTGCCAGCAGTGCCGCCGGGACAAAAAACATTCAGTACTTC
TRBJ1-1 | TRBV18 | - | - | CASSPLTSEAFF | TGTGCCAGCTCACCCCTGACTTCTGAAGCTTTCTTT
TRBJ1-2 | TRBV29-1 | - | - | CSAMAGNYGYTF | TGCAGCGCAATGGCAGGGAACTATGGCTACACCTTC
TRBJ1-1 | TRBV5-1 | - | - | CASSLIVSRSTEAFF | TGCGCCAGCAGCTTAATCGTCAGCAGGAGCACTGAAGCTTTCTTT
TRBJ2-2 | TRBV28 | - | - | CASSPLTGELFF | TGTGCCAGCAGCCCCCTCACCGGGGAGCTGTTTTTT
TRBJ1-2 | TRBV7-3 | - | - | CASSLDGTRYGYTF | TGTGCCAGCAGCTTAGACGGAACCCGCTATGGCTACACCTTC
TRBJ2-3 | TRBV11-2 | - | - | CASSLVGGRDTQYF | TGTGCCAGCAGCTTAGTTGGGGGGAGAGATACGCAGTATTTT
TRBJ2-3 | TRBV7-9 | few | - | CASSSSNRTSTDTQYF | TGTGCCAGCAGCTCCTCTAACCGGACTAGCACAGATACGCAGTATTTT
TRBJ2-1 | TRBV5-8 | - | - | CASSTGQPFSNEQFF | TGTGCCAGCAGCACCGGACAGCCTTTCTCCAATGAGCAGTTCTTC
TRBJ2-7 | TRBV12-5 | once | - | CASGARDSVYEQYF | TGTGCTAGTGGGGCCCGGGATTCGGTCTACGAGCAGTACTTC
TRBJ1-2 | TRBV5-1 | - | - | CASSPLDGGIYGYTF | TGCGCCAGCAGCCCCCTGGACGGAGGAATCTATGGCTACACCTTC
TRBJ1-2 | TRBV4-2 | - | - | CASSQDGRASDYGYTF | TGTGCCAGCAGCCAAGATGGTCGGGCGTCAGACTATGGCTACACCTTC
TRBJ2-3 | TRBV2 | - | - | CASSGEVDTQYF | TGTGCCAGCAGTGGCGAGGTAGATACGCAGTATTTT
TRBJ2-3 | TRBV7-9 | once | - | CASSLARDTDTQYF | TGTGCCAGCAGCTTAGCTAGAGACACAGATACGCAGTATTTT
TRBJ2-5 | TRBV7-3 | - | TRBD1 | CASSSRGPLRETQYF | TGTGCCAGCAGCTCCAGGGGGCCGCTCCGGGAGACCCAGTACTTC
TRBJ1-2 | TRBV5-1 | - | TRBD1 | CASSLEGQNYGYTF | TGCGCCAGCAGCTTGGAGGGACAGAACTATGGCTACACCTTC
TRBJ2-6 | TRBV5-1 | - | - | CASSYDRRSGANVLTF | TGCGCCAGCAGCTATGACAGGCGCTCTGGGGCCAACGTCCTGACTTTC
TRBJ2-1 | TRBV11-2 | few | TRBD2 | CASSLDRGGRSYNEQFF | TGTGCCAGCAGCTTAGATCGCGGCGGGAGGTCCTACAATGAGCAGTTCTTC
TRBJ1-5 | TRBV12-5 | - | TRBD1 | CASGSPQGSVNQPQHF | TGTGCTAGTGGTTCACCACAGGGGTCAGTTAATCAGCCCCAGCATTTT
TRBJ2-7 | TRBV21-1 | - | - | CASSSPPAELTYEQYF | TGTGCCAGCAGCTCCCCCCCGGCGGAGTTAACCTACGAGCAGTACTTC
TRBJ2-3 | TRBV2 | - | TRBD2 | CASSGQGWTSGRALGRGDTQYF | TGTGCCAGCAGTGGACAGGGGTGGACTAGCGGGAGGGCCTTGGGTCGGGGAGATACGCAGTATTTT
TRBJ2-5 | TRBV29-1 | few | TRBD2 | CSVPGGSGETQYF | TGCAGCGTCCCTGGCGGGAGTGGGGAGACCCAGTACTTC
TRBJ2-1 | TRBV19 | - | TRBD2 | CASSRLAGGPPYNEQFF | TGTGCCAGTAGTCGGCTAGCGGGAGGCCCCCCCTACAATGAGCAGTTCTTC
TRBJ1-2 | TRBV7-3 | - | - | CASSLGNFGGYTF | TGTGCCAGCAGCTTAGGCAACTTCGGGGGCTACACCTTC
TRBJ2-7 | TRBV11-3 | - | TRBD2 | CASSLGEGIAEQYF | TGTGCCAGCAGCTTAGGGGAGGGGATCGCCGAGCAGTACTTC
TRBJ2-5 | TRBV29-1 | - | TRBD2 | CSVAGLAGEETQYF | TGCAGCGTGGCGGGACTAGCGGGAGAGGAGACCCAGTACTTC
TRBJ2-7 | TRBV6-5 | - | - | CASSRDSTYEQYF | TGTGCCAGCAGTCGGGACTCTACCTACGAGCAGTACTTC
TRBJ2-3 | TRBV5-1 | - | TRBD1 | CASSGGQGDTQYF | TGCGCCAGCAGCGGGGGACAGGGGGATACGCAGTATTTT
TRBJ2-4 | TRBV21-1 | - | - | CAPRDSMGTTKNIQYF | TGTGCCCCCAGGGATAGTATGGGGACAACCAAAAACATTCAGTACTTC
TRBJ2-2 | TRBV13 | - | TRBD2 | CASSFLADSNTGELFF | TGTGCCAGCAGCTTCCTAGCGGACTCGAACACCGGGGAGCTGTTTTTT
TRBJ1-4 | TRBV7-9 | - | TRBD1 | CASSSVTGENEKLFF | TGTGCCAGCAGCTCAGTGACAGGGGAGAATGAAAAACTGTTTTTT
TRBJ1-1 | TRBV5-4 | - | - | CASSHRDGDTEAFF | TGTGCCAGCAGCCATCGGGACGGGGACACTGAAGCTTTCTTT
TRBJ2-7 | TRBV4-1 | - | TRBD1 | CASSEDRGSYEQYF | TGCGCCAGCAGCGAGGACAGGGGCTCCTACGAGCAGTACTTC
TRBJ2-1 | TRBV7-2 | - | - | CARSLVRWQYNEQFF | TGTGCCAGAAGCTTAGTCAGATGGCAGTACAATGAGCAGTTCTTC